These 9 T cell receptor beta chains came from one sample sequenced in a study of blood T cell repertoires in COVID-19. Profiling relied on immunoSEQ multiplex PCR, and the TCRdb table lists in-frame clones only, not all of them. There are about 140,000 clones in the sample; around 86% occur only once, and less than 5% lies in the top ten. The material sequenced was peripheral blood. The source of these receptors is an elderly woman with acute or convalescent COVID-19.

The chain carries TRBV12-3 or TRBV12-4 and TRBJ2-1; TRBD1 is a possible D gene (6 bases). The CDR3 totals 13 residues. V gave up 2 bases and J gave up 9 bases, with 11 bases separating them. The CDR3 sequence is CASSLFQGPEQFF. Here the CDR3 DNA reads TGTGCCAGCAGTTTATTTCAGGGGCCTGAGCAGTTCTTC.

The chain uses TRBV18 and TRBJ1-1; possible D gene TRBD1, 6 bases. Trimming removed 6 bases from V and 5 bases from J, with 19 bases in between. Germline lookup yields CDR1 KGHSH and CDR2 LQKENI. There are 15 residues in the CDR3. Written as DNA, the CDR3 is TGTGCCAGCTCGCCAGAATTGACAGGTCTGACTGAAGCTTTCTTT. Amino acids: CASSPELTGLTEAFF. Combining the CDR3 with reference TRBV18 and TRBJ1-1 gives the whole variable domain NAGVMQNPRHLVRRRGQEARLRCSPMKGHSHVYWYRQLPEEGLKFMVYLQKENIIDESGMPKERFSAEFPKEGPSILRIQQVVRGDSAAYFCASSPELTGLTEAFFGQGTRLTVV.

The chain couples TRBV4-2 to TRBJ2-1; TRBD2 aligns across 8 bases. J gave up 8 bases and V 1 base, and 4 bases lay outside the gene matches. CDR3 length: 14 amino acids. The germline gives CDR1 LGHNA, CDR2 YNFKEQ. In DNA form, the CDR3 reads TGTGCCAGCAGCCAAGGACTAGCGTCCGATGAGCAGTTCTTC. This sequence encodes CASSQGLASDEQFF.

In its sample, this clone was seen once. This chain connects TRBV27 to TRBJ2-2; 7 bases are shared with TRBD2. Per the germline V gene, CDR1 is MNHEY and CDR2 is SMNVEV (reference sequence). The CDR3 has 17 residues. J lost 6 bases, V lost 2 bases, and 12 bases had no gene match. The CDR3 loop reads CASSLLADLRSAGELFF. The CDR3 coding sequence is TGTGCCAGCAGTTTACTAGCGGACCTGCGGTCGGCCGGGGAGCTGTTTTTT.

This rearrangement joins TRBV7-8 to TRBJ1-5; 7 nucleotides match TRBD1. This CDR3 region has 16 residues. Germline values: CDR1 SGHVS, CDR2 FQNEAQ. V gave up 2 bases and J gave up 7 bases; unmatched junction bases: 11. CDR3 in amino acids: CASSLFVAGGSQPQHF. CDR3 sequence (DNA): TGTGCCAGCAGCTTATTTGTAGCAGGGGGTAGCCAGCCCCAGCATTTT.

J is TRBJ2-3 and V is TRBV18; tentative D call: TRBD1 (6 bases). The germline gives CDR1 KGHSH, CDR2 LQKENI. The CDR3 runs to 15 residues. V was cut by 3 bases and J by 5 bases, with 15 bases left in between. The chain's CDR3 is CASSPSDRSEDTQYF. Here the CDR3 DNA reads TGTGCCAGCTCACCCTCCGACAGGTCGGAAGATACGCAGTATTTT.

Only one count was recorded for this clone. The gene calls are TRBV28 and TRBJ1-2; no clear D gene. Per the germline V gene, CDR1 is MDHEN and CDR2 is SYDVKM. Trimming took 8 bases from V and 3 from J, leaving 13 bases between them. The CDR3 contains 13 residues. CDR3 in DNA: TGTGCCAGCGGTGACACCTACCACTATGGCTACACCTTC. Translation gives CASGDTYHYGYTF.

J is TRBJ1-4 and V is TRBV6-5; D possibly corresponds to TRBD1 (5 bases). V was clipped by 7 bases and J by 7 bases, with 10 bases between them. Per germline, CDR1 MNHEY and CDR2 SVGAGI. The CDR3 has 12 amino acids. As DNA, the CDR3 is TGTGCCAGCATGGGGGGAGGTGAAAAACTGTTTTTT. Translation: CASMGGGEKLFF.

J is TRBJ2-2 and V is TRBV24-1, with 10 bases that match TRBD2. Trimming at V came to 4 bases and at J to 5 bases, leaving 6 bases not matched to a gene. Germline assignment: CDR1 KGHDR and CDR2 SFDVKD. The CDR3 loop spans 16 amino acids. The CDR3 protein is CATSDSGGAGTGELFF. In DNA, the CDR3 is TGTGCCACCAGTGACAGCGGGGGGGCGGGAACCGGGGAGCTGTTTTTT.